Listed below are T cell receptor beta chains from one sample, sequenced in a study of a mutant IDH1 vaccine in newly diagnosed glioma. Generated by immunoSEQ multiplex PCR, the TCRdb table keeps only in-frame clones and is missing some. The sample holds some 32,000 clones; about nine tenths are singletons and the top ten take about 2%. These receptors' targets are unknown. The sample here was PBMCs, taken from a glioma patient whose treatment included an IDH1 peptide vaccine. These receptors were obtained from a man aged 35 to 55 with glioma. Each CDR3 is given with its conserved first and last residue. A D gene is named only where the DNA matches it firmly. Some rows mark clone size as missing; the rest say once, few, many or name a class of expanded clone.

j_call v_call d_call clone_size cdr3_nt cdr3_aa
TRBJ2-5 TRBV6-5 NA NA TGTGCCAGCCGTAAGTCGTCTGAGACCCAGTACTTC CASRKSSETQYF
TRBJ2-6 TRBV7-8 TRBD1 once TGTGCCAGCAGCGCTCACAGGGGAAGGACACTGGCTGGGGCCAACGTCCTGACTTTC CASSAHRGRTLAGANVLTF
TRBJ2-1 TRBV12-5 TRBD2 NA TGTGCTAGTGGTTTGCAGGGACTAGCGGGTTCCTCCTACAATGAGCAGTTCTTC CASGLQGLAGSSYNEQFF
TRBJ1-5 TRBV4-1 NA NA TGCGCCAGCAGCCAAGTAGGCAGGGGACGTAGTCAGCCCCAGCATTTT CASSQVGRGRSQPQHF
TRBJ1-5 TRBV7-8 TRBD1 NA TGTGCCAGCAGCGATTGGGCGGGACAGGGTAATCAGCCCCAGCATTTT CASSDWAGQGNQPQHF
TRBJ1-5 TRBV28 TRBD1 once TGTGCCAGCAGCCGATCAGGACAGGGCCCCAATCAGCCCCAGCATTTT CASSRSGQGPNQPQHF
TRBJ1-2 TRBV27 TRBD1 NA TGTGCCAGCAGTTTTTCGGGACAGAACTATGGCTACACCTTC CASSFSGQNYGYTF
TRBJ1-1 TRBV5-6 NA NA TGTGCCAGCAGCTACGGGGATGAAGCTTTCTTT CASSYGDEAFF
TRBJ2-3 TRBV18 TRBD2 once TGTGCCAGCTCCCCTGGGACTAGCGTGTTTAGCACAGATACGCAGTATTTT CASSPGTSVFSTDTQYF
TRBJ2-5 TRBV5-1 NA NA TGCGCCAGCAGCTTGGCCGCAGGGGTGGAGGGAGAGACCCAGTACTTC CASSLAAGVEGETQYF
TRBJ2-5 TRBV19 NA NA TGTGCCAGCGAATCTAGTGGTTTGTCGGGGACCCAGTACTTC CASESSGLSGTQYF
TRBJ2-1 TRBV7-2 TRBD2 NA TGTGCCAGCAGCCCCGAGGGACTAGCGGGAGCGTATGAGCAGTTCTTC CASSPEGLAGAYEQFF
TRBJ1-5 TRBV15 NA NA TGTGCCACCAGCAGAGAATACTTCAACGGCAATCAGCCCCAGCATTTT CATSREYFNGNQPQHF
TRBJ2-2 TRBV27 TRBD1 NA TGTGCCAGCAGGAGGGACAGGGTTTCGGGGGAGCTGTTTTTT CASRRDRVSGELFF
TRBJ2-5 TRBV25-1 TRBD2 once TGTGCCAGCAGTGATGGGCTAGCGGGAGTGGAGACCCAGTACTTC CASSDGLAGVETQYF
TRBJ1-5 TRBV6-4 NA NA TGTGCCAGCAGTGCCGGGGCAAATCAGCCCCAGCATTTT CASSAGANQPQHF
TRBJ2-5 TRBV19 NA NA TGTGCCAGTAGTATGGGGGGCCGAGAGACCCAGTACTTC CASSMGGRETQYF
TRBJ2-3 TRBV7-9 NA NA TGTGCCAGCAGCCCTGGCAGGAGCACAGATACGCAGTATTTT CASSPGRSTDTQYF
TRBJ2-1 TRBV6-4 NA NA TGTGCCAGCAGTGACTCGGGGGGGGGCATCAATGAGCAGTTCTTC CASSDSGGGINEQFF
TRBJ2-4 TRBV10-3 NA NA TGTGCCATCAGTGAAGGCGGGGGCAGGGATGGGAGCGGCATTCAGTACTTC CAISEGGGRDGSGIQYF
TRBJ1-2 TRBV7-6 TRBD1 NA TGTGCCAGCAGCTTAACGACAGGGTATGGCTACACCTTC CASSLTTGYGYTF
TRBJ2-3 TRBV27 NA NA TGTGCCAGCAGTCCCGCCGGGGTACCAGGGAGCACAGATACGCAGTATTTT CASSPAGVPGSTDTQYF
TRBJ2-1 TRBV28 NA once TGTGCCAGCACCGATCAGGATAATGAGCAGTTCTTC CASTDQDNEQFF
TRBJ1-2 TRBV10-3 TRBD1 NA TGTGCCATCAGGTCAGGGACAGACTATGGCTACACCTTC CAIRSGTDYGYTF
TRBJ1-1 TRBV4-1 TRBD1 NA TGCGCCAGCAGCCAGCTCAGGGGGCACACTGAAGCTTTCTTT CASSQLRGHTEAFF
TRBJ1-2 TRBV6-5 NA NA TGTGCCAGCAGTTACGAGAGAAACTATGGCTACACCTTC CASSYERNYGYTF
TRBJ2-1 TRBV29-1 NA NA TGCAGCGTTGAAGGGCCGGACTCCTACAATGAGCAGTTCTTC CSVEGPDSYNEQFF
TRBJ1-6 TRBV18 TRBD1 NA TGTGCCAGCTCACCAGACAGGGGCAATTCACCCCTCCACTTT CASSPDRGNSPLHF
TRBJ2-6 TRBV2 NA once TGTGCCAGCAGTCCCTTTAGGGGTTCTGGGGCCAACGTCCTGACTTTC CASSPFRGSGANVLTF
TRBJ2-7 TRBV4-3 NA NA TGCGCCAGCAGCCAAGAAGGCTACGAGCAGTACTTC CASSQEGYEQYF
TRBJ1-3 TRBV30 TRBD1 NA TGTGCCTGGAGCGGGACAGCTAAAGCTGGAAACACCATATATTTT CAWSGTAKAGNTIYF
TRBJ2-1 TRBV4-3 NA NA TGCGCCAGCAGCCAAGAGGTCCACCGCCTTAATGAGCAGTTCTTC CASSQEVHRLNEQFF
TRBJ2-2 TRBV5-4 TRBD1 NA TGTGCCAGCAGCGGGGACAGGGGGCGGGTCGGGGAGCTGTTTTTT CASSGDRGRVGELFF
TRBJ1-6 TRBV6-1 NA once TGTGCCAGCAGTGAGGGCTTTCTTTTCGGTTCACCCCTCCACTTT CASSEGFLFGSPLHF
TRBJ1-1 TRBV2 NA NA TGTGCCAGCAGGAAAGGACGGCTGAACACTGAAGCTTTCTTT CASRKGRLNTEAFF
TRBJ1-2 TRBV30 TRBD1 NA TGTGCCTGGAGTGGTGTGACAGGGACCTATGGCTACACCTTC CAWSGVTGTYGYTF
TRBJ2-1 TRBV6-1 NA NA TGTGCCAGCAGTGAAGTGTGGGCCACCTTCGGGTCGTACAATGAGCAGTTCTTC CASSEVWATFGSYNEQFF
TRBJ1-5 TRBV10-1 NA NA TGCGCCAGCAGTGCTCAGGGTGGTCAGCCCCAGCATTTT CASSAQGGQPQHF
TRBJ2-1 TRBV4-2 TRBD2 NA TGTGCCAGCAGCCAAGGGGGACTAGCAAATGAGCAGTTCTTC CASSQGGLANEQFF
TRBJ2-5 TRBV15 NA NA TGTGCCACCAGCAGAGATAAAGGGTCGGAGACCCAGTACTTC CATSRDKGSETQYF
TRBJ2-2 TRBV5-5 NA NA TGTGCCAGCAGCTTAGTGGAGCAGGGGCCCGGGGAGCTGTTTTTT CASSLVEQGPGELFF
TRBJ2-5 TRBV25-1 NA NA TGTGCCAGCAGTGAATGGCGACAGCAAGAGACCCAGTACTTC CASSEWRQQETQYF
TRBJ1-1 TRBV14 NA few TGTGCCAGCAGCCTACTTAGGGGGAGACAAGCTGAAGCTTTCTTT CASSLLRGRQAEAFF
TRBJ2-1 TRBV28 NA NA TGTGCCAGCAGTTTTCTCCGGGGGCAGTTCTTC CASSFLRGQFF
TRBJ2-2 TRBV7-2 NA NA TGTGCCAGCAGCCGATGGGGACGGGAGCTGTTTTTT CASSRWGRELFF
TRBJ2-1 TRBV29-1 NA NA TGCAGCGCCCTACTAGTCGTAGAGCAGTTCTTC CSALLVVEQFF
TRBJ1-1 TRBV5-1 NA NA TGCGCCAGCAGCTTGGTCCTCCATTCAGGGGTAAACACTGAAGCTTTCTTT CASSLVLHSGVNTEAFF
TRBJ2-2 TRBV10-2 TRBD2 NA TGCGCCACGCGACTAGCGGGCACCGGGGAGCTGTTTTTT CATRLAGTGELFF
TRBJ1-1 TRBV7-2 NA NA TGTGCCAGCAGTCCGGCCCGGCCTTCTGAAGCTTTCTTT CASSPARPSEAFF
TRBJ2-5 TRBV7-2 TRBD2 once TGTGCCAGCAGCTCCCGGACTAGCGGGAGAGGGGGGGAGACCCAGTACTTC CASSSRTSGRGGETQYF
TRBJ2-2 TRBV9 TRBD1 NA TGTGCCAGCAGCTTTGGGACAGGGGCGAACACCGGGGAGCTGTTTTTT CASSFGTGANTGELFF
TRBJ1-1 TRBV6-1 NA NA TGTGCCAGCAGTGAGGGGCGGGGTTCTCGCACTGAAGCTTTCTTT CASSEGRGSRTEAFF
TRBJ1-5 TRBV27 NA NA TGTGCCAGCAGTCCGTCCCGGCACAATCAGCCCCAGCATTTT CASSPSRHNQPQHF
TRBJ2-2 TRBV10-3 NA NA TGTGCCATCAGCCCCGACGGACTGAACACCGGGGAGCTGTTTTTT CAISPDGLNTGELFF